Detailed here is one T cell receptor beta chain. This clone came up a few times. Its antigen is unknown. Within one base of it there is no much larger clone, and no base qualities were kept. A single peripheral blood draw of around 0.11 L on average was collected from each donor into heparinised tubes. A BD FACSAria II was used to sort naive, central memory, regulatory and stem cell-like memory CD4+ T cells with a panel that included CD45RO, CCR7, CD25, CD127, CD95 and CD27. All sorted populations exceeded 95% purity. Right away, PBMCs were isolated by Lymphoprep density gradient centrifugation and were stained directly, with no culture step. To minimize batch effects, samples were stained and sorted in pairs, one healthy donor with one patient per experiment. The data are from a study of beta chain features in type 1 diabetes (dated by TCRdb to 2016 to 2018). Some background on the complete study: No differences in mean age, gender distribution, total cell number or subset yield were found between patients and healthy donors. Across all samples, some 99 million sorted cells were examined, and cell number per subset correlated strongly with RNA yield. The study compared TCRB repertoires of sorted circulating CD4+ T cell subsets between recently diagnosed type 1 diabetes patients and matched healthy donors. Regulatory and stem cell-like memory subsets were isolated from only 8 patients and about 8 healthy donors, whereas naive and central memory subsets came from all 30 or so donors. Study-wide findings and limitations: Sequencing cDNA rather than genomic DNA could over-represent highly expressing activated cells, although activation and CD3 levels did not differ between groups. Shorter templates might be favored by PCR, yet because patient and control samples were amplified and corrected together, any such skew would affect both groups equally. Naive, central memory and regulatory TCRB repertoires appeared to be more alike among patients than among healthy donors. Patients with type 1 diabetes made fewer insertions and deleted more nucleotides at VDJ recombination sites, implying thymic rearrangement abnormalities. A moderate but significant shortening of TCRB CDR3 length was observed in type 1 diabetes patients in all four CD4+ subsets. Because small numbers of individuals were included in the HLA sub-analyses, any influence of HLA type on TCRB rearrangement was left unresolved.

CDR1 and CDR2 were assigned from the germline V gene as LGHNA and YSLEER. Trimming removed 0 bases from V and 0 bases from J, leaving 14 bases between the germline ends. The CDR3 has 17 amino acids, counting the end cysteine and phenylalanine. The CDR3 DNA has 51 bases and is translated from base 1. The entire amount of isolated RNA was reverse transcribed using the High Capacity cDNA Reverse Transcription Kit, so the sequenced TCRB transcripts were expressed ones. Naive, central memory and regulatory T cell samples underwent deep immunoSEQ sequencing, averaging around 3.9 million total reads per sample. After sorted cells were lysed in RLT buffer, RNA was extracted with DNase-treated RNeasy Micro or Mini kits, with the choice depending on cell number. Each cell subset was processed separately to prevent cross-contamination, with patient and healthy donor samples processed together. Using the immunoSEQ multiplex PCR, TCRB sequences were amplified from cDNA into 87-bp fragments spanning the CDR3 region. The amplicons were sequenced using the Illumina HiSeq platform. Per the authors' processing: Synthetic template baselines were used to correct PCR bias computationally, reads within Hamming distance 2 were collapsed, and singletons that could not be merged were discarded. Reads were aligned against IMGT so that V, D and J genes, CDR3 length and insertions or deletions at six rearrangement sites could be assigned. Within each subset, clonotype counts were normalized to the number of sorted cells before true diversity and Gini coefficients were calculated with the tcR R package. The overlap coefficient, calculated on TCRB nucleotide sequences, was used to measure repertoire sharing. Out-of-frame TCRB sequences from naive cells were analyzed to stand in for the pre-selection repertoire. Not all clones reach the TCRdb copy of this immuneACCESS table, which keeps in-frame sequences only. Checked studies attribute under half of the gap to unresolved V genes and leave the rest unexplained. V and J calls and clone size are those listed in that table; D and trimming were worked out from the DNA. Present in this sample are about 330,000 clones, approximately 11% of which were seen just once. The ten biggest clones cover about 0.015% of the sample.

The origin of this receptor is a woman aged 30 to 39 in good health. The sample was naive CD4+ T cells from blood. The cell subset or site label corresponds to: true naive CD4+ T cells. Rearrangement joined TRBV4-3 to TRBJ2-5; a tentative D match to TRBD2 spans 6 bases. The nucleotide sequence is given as TGCGCCAGCAGCCAAGATGGGACTGGACGGTACCAAGAGACCCAGTACTTC. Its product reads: CASSQDGTGRYQETQYF.